This T cell receptor (beta chain) is drawn from a study of Ad26.COV2.S vaccination and SARS-CoV-2 variants. Looking at the study overall: Intramuscularly, Ad26.COV2.S was given either once or twice, 56 days apart.

Regarding the study as a whole: People who got the vaccine had more spike-specific TCR breadth than people who got placebo.

The CDR3 contains 15 residues. CDR1 LNHNV and CDR2 YYDKDF come from the germline V gene (reference sequence). The V end lost 5 bases, the J end lost 0 bases, and 13 bases lay between the germline ends. On this clone itself: The target antigen is unknown.

Only in-frame clones appear in the TCRdb table, and some are missing; sequencing was by immunoSEQ multiplex PCR. The data show 450,000 to 550,000 clones, with nearly 90% seen just once and just over 2.5% held by the top ten. The treatment was: around 19 received Ad26.COV2.S at low or high dose, single or two shots; roughly 5 received placebo; per-sample allocation not given. Sampling happened 63 days after the first vaccine or placebo injection. The chain recombines TRBV15 with TRBJ1-2; a weak D match, TRBD1 (5 bases). This sequence originates from a person aged 18-65 years who received the Ad26.COV2.S COVID-19 vaccine or a placebo. The specimen was peripheral blood, collected in a trial of Ad26.COV2.S vaccine versus placebo. The CDR3 DNA follows: TGTGCCACCAGCCTTCTCGGGGGGGCTAACTATGGCTACACCTTC. It specifies CATSLLGGANYGYTF.